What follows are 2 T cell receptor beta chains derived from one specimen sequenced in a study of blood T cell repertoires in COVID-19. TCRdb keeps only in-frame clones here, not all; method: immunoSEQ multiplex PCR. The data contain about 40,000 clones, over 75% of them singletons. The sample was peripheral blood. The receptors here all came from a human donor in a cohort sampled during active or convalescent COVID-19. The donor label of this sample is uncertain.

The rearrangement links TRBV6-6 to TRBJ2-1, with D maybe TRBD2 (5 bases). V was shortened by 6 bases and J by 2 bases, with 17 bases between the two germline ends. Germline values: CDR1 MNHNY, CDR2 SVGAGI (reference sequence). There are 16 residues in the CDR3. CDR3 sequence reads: CASSPSPRGPYNEQFF. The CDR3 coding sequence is TGTGCCAGCAGCCCCTCCCCACGGGGTCCCTACAATGAGCAGTTCTTC.

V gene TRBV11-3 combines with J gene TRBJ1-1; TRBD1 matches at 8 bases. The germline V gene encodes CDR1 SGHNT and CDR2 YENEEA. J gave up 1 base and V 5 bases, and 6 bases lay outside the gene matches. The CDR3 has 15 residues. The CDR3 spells CASSHRQGRNTEAFF. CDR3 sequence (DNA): TGTGCCAGCAGCCATCGACAGGGGAGGAACACTGAAGCTTTCTTT.